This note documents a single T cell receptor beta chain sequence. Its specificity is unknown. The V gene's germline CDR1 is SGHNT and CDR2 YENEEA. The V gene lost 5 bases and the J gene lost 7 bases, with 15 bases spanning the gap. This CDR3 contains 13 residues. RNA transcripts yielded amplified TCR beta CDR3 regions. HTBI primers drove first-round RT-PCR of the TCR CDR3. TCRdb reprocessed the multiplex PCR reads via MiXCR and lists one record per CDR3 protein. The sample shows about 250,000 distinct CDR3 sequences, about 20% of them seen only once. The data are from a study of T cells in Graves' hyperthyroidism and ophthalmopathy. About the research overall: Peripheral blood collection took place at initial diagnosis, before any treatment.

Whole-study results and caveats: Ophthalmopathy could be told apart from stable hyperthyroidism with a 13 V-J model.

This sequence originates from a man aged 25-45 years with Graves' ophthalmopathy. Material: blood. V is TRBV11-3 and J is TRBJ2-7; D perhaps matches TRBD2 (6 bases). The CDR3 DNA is TGTGCCAGCAGCCCGGTAGGAGGGAATGAGCAGTACTTC. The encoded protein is CASSPVGGNEQYF.